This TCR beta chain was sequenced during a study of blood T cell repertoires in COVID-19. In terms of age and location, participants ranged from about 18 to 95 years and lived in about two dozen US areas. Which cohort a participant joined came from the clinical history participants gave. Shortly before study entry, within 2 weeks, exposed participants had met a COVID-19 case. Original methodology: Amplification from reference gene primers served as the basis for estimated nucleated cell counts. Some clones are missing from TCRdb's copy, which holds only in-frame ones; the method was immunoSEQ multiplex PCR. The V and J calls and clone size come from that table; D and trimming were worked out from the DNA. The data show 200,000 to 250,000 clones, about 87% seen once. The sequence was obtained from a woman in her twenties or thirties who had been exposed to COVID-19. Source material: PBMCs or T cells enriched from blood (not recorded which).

CDR3: CASSMGGRHYEQYF. DNA of the CDR3: TGTGCCAGTAGTATGGGAGGTCGGCACTACGAGCAGTACTTC. The chain couples TRBV19 to TRBJ2-7; D is perhaps TRBD2 (6 bases). The germline V gene encodes CDR1 LNHDA and CDR2 SQIVND (reference sequence). The CDR3 has 14 amino acids. Trimming left V 3 bases short and J 3 bases short, with 12 bases between. Combining the CDR3 with reference TRBV19 and TRBJ2-7 gives the whole variable domain DGGITQSPKYLFRKEGQNVTLSCEQNLNHDAMYWYRQDPGQGLRLIYYSQIVNDFQKGDIAEGYSVSREKKESFPLTVTSAQKNPTAFYLCASSMGGRHYEQYFGPGTRLTVT.